In its sample, the clone carrying this TCR beta chain was seen once. Its antigen is unidentified. This CDR3 region has 19 residues. The V and J ends lost 5 bases and 0 bases, in that order; junction bases with no gene match: 13. Germline CDR1 and CDR2: SGHAT and FQNNGV. The entry originates in a study of regulatory dendritic cells for organ transplantation. The overall study: LPS was added to dendritic cell cultures on day 6.

Study conclusions and caveats: Between individuals, the alloreactive memory CD8+ T cell pool differed considerably.

Only in-frame clones appear in the TCRdb table, and some are missing; sequencing was by immunoSEQ multiplex PCR. The repertoire includes around 12,000 clones, 74% of them detected once, and under 0.8% sits in the top ten. CFSE-labeled sorted T cells met regulatory or mature dendritic cells for four to five days. J is TRBJ1-6 and V is TRBV11-2; 7 bases are shared with TRBD1. The origin of this receptor is a human donor in good health. Sequenced: naive CD4+ T cells from blood cultured with regulatory dendritic cells. Subset in this sample: CD45RA+ naive T cells. The CDR3 DNA follows: TGTGCCAGCAGCCCGCGTCGGGACAGTGGTAGCTCCTATAATTCACCCCTCCACTTT. The encoded protein is CASSPRRDSGSSYNSPLHF.